This T cell receptor (beta chain) was documented in a study of blood T cell repertoires in COVID-19. Study context: From the United States, Italy and Spain came samples of acute and convalescent COVID-19.

Authors' processing steps: Amplified reference gene primers provided the basis for estimating nucleated cell counts. TCRdb's table, derived via immunoSEQ multiplex PCR, lists solely in-frame clones and lacks some. The DNA was the basis for D and trimming; V, J and clone size are from that table. This table holds 37,000 or so clones, approximately 86% found once. Germline V gives CDR1 MDHEN, CDR2 SYDVKM. This CDR3 has 14 residues. V lost 3 bases and J lost 8, with 13 bases in between. The sample taken for sequencing was peripheral blood. The receptor was isolated from a man between 65 and 80 years old with acute or convalescent COVID-19. The V and J genes are TRBV28 and TRBJ1-4; D is undetermined. The CDR3: CASSFSPGLEKLFF. The CDR3 nucleotides read TGTGCCAGCAGTTTTAGTCCGGGTTTGGAAAAACTGTTTTTT.